Listed here is a single T cell receptor beta chain. These data come from a study of blood T cell repertoires in COVID-19. Libraries were prepared by immunoSEQ multiplex PCR; TCRdb keeps only in-frame clonotypes and omits some of them. The sample has over 200,000 clones; around 78% are singletons. Germline CDR1 and CDR2: KGHSY and FQNENV. V was clipped by 0 bases and J by 3 bases, with 9 bases between them. The length of the CDR3 is 15 residues. The sample consisted of peripheral blood. This chain connects TRBV16 to TRBJ1-5; D is unclear. This sequence originates from a woman between 70 and 85 years old with active or convalescent COVID-19. CDR3 amino acids: CASSQSRTANQPQHF. The CDR3 DNA sequence: TGTGCCAGCAGCCAATCTCGTACAGCCAATCAGCCCCAGCATTTT. Variable domain in full (rest from reference TRBV16 and TRBJ1-5): GEEVAQTPKHLVRGEGQKAKLYCAPIKGHSYVFWYQQVLKNEFKFLISFQNENVFDETGMPKERFSAKCLPNSPCSLEIQATKLEDSAVYFCASSQSRTANQPQHFGDGTRLSIL.